This passage covers 9 T cell receptor beta chains from one sample sequenced in a study of Graves' ophthalmopathy and Graves' hyperthyroidism. RNA transcripts served as template for amplifying TCR beta CDR3 sequences. HTBI primers were used in a first-round RT-PCR, which preceded a second-round multiplex PCR. MiXCR, run by TCRdb on the multiplex PCR reads, gives a single entry per CDR3 protein. The table lists roughly 410,000 distinct CDR3 sequences, 15% of them singletons. Source material: peripheral blood. These receptors all stem from a woman between 18 and 29 years old with stable Graves' hyperthyroidism.

Ten or more counts support this clonotype. The chain is built from TRBV15 and TRBJ2-7; 10 nucleotides line up with TRBD1. The germline gives CDR1 LNHNV, CDR2 YYDKDF (reference sequence). CDR3 size: 15 residues. Germline trimming cut 1 base from V and 0 bases from J; bases unmatched to any gene: 0. In DNA, the CDR3 is TGTGCCACCAGCAGAGGGACAGGGGGCTCCTACGAGCAGTACTTC. Amino acids: CATSRGTGGSYEQYF.

The table lists this clonotype with many counts. The chain couples TRBV2 to TRBJ2-7; 9 nucleotides match TRBD1. The V gene end was trimmed by 6 bases and the J gene end by 1 base; junction bases not matched to a gene: 4. This CDR3 is built from 14 residues. Per the germline V gene, CDR1 is SNHLY and CDR2 is FYNNEI. In nucleotides, the CDR3 is TGTGCCAGCAGACGGGACAGGGTTTCCTACGAGCAGTACTTC. Protein product: CASRRDRVSYEQYF.

Comments on this clonotype: It may be a read error: a sequence one base away is much more abundant. This sequence joins TRBV14 and TRBJ2-7; 8 positions agree with TRBD2. The germline gives CDR1 SGHDN, CDR2 FVKESK. J gave up 1 base and V 6 bases, and 8 bases lay outside the gene matches. The CDR3 contains 15 residues. CDR3 region: CASRDGGARSYEQYF. The CDR3 DNA follows: TGTGCCAGCAGGGACGGGGGGGCTCGATCCTACGAGCAGTACTTC.

This clonotype was observed at least ten times. The gene calls are TRBV15 and TRBJ1-3; the D is unclear. This CDR3 is built from 17 residues. V gave up 3 bases and J gave up 0 bases, with 15 bases separating them. The V gene's germline CDR1 is LNHNV and CDR2 YYDKDF (reference sequence). In DNA, the CDR3 is TGTGCCACCAGCAGCCAACCCCCAGTGATCTCTGGAAACACCATATATTTT. Its translation is CATSSQPPVISGNTIYF.

This clonotype was seen at least ten times. The chain couples TRBV12-3 or TRBV12-4 to TRBJ1-2; D is unresolved. This CDR3 has 13 residues. V was pared by 6 bases and J by 6 bases, with 14 bases between. The CDR3: CASSRRVGDGYTF. CDR3 nucleotide sequence: TGTGCCAGCAGCCGGAGGGTTGGGGATGGCTACACCTTC.

The gene calls are TRBV11-1 and TRBJ2-7; 7 nucleotides agree with TRBD1. The CDR3 has 13 amino acids. V dropped 3 bases and J dropped 5; count of bases not matched to a gene: 4. The V gene's germline CDR1 is SGHAT and CDR2 FQDESV (reference sequence). CDR3 nucleotides: TGTGCCAGCAGCTTGACAGGGACAAACGAGCAGTACTTC. Residues: CASSLTGTNEQYF. Full variable domain (remainder filled in from reference TRBV11-1 and TRBJ2-7): EAEVAQSPRYKITEKSQAVAFWCDPISGHATLYWYRQILGQGPELLVQFQDESVVDDSQLPKDRFSAERLKGVDSTLKIQPAELGDSAMYLCASSLTGTNEQYFGPGTRLTVT.

This clonotype came up a few times. The chain employs TRBV5-5 and TRBJ2-7; the D call may be TRBD1 or TRBD2 (6 bases each). V lost 1 base, J lost 2 bases, and 10 bases lay in between. CDR1 SGHKS and CDR2 YYEKEE come from the germline V gene (reference sequence). The CDR3 totals 14 residues. The CDR3 nucleotides are TGTGCCAGCAGCTTGCGGAGGGACACCTACGAGCAGTACTTC. Protein sequence: CASSLRRDTYEQYF.

This clonotype occurred many times. The rearrangement uses TRBV6-1 and TRBJ1-5, with TRBD1 matching over 10 bases. This CDR3 is 15 amino acids long. With 6 bases clipped from V and 4 bases from J, the junction kept 6 bases outside the gene matches. Germline V gives CDR1 MNHNS, CDR2 SASEGT. This chain's CDR3 is CASRVTGGLNQPQHF. The CDR3 DNA reads as TGTGCCAGCAGAGTGACAGGGGGCTTAAATCAGCCCCAGCATTTT.

Only a few counts were recorded for this clonotype. The CDR3 DNA follows: TGTGCCAGCAGCTCCTCTGGACTAATGAACACCGGGGAGCTGTTTTTT. It yields the protein CASSSSGLMNTGELFF. This rearrangement joins TRBV6-5 to TRBJ2-2; tentatively, D is TRBD2 (6 bases). The V gene's germline CDR1 is MNHEY and CDR2 SVGAGI. The V gene lost 6 bases and the J gene lost 1 base, with 15 bases spanning the gap. This CDR3 region has 16 residues.